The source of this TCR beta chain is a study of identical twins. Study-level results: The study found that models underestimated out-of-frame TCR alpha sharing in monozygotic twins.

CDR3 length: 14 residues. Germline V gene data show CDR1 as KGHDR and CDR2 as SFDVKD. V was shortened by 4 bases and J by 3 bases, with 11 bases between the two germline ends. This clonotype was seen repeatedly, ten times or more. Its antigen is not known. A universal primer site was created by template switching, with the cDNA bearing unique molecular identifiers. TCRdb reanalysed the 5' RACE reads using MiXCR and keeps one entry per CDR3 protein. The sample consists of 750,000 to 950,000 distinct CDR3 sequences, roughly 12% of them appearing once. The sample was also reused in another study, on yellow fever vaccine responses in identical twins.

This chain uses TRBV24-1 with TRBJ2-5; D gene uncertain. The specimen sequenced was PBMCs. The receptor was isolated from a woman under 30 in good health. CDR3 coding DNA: TGTGCCACCAGTGACCCCCATGGTGAAGAGACCCAGTACTTC. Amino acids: CATSDPHGEETQYF.